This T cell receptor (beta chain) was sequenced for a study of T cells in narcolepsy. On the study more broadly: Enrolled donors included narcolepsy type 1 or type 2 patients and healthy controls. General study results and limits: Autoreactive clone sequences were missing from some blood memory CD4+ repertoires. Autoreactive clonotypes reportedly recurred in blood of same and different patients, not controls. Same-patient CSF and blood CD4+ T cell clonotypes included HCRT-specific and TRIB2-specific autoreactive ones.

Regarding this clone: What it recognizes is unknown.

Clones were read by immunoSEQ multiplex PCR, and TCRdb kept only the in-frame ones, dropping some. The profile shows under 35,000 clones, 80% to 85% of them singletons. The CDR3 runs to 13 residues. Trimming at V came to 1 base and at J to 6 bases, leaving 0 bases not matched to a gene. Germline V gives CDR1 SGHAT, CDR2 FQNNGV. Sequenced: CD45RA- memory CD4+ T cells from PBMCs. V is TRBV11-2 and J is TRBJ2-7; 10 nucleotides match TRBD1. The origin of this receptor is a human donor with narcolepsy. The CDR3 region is CASSLGTGGEQYF. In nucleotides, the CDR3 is TGTGCCAGCAGCTTAGGGACAGGGGGCGAGCAGTACTTC.